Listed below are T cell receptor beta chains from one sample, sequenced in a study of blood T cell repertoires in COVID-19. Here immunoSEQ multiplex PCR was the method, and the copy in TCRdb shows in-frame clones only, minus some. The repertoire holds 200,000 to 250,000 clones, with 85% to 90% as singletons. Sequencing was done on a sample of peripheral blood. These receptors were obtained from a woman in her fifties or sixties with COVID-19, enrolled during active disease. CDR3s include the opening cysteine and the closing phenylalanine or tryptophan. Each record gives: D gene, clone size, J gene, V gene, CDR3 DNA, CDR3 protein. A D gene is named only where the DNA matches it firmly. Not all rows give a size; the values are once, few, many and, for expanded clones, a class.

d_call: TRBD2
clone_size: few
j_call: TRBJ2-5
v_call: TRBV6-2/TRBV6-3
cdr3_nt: TGTGCCAGCAGTCCCGGGACTAGCGGGGTGGGTCCCCAAGAGACCCAGTACTTC
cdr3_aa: CASSPGTSGVGPQETQYF

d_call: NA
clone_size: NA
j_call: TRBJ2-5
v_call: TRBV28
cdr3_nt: TGTGCCAGCAACGGGGTACGAGAGACCCAGTACTTC
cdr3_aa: CASNGVRETQYF

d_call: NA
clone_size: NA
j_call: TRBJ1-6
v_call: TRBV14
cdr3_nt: TGTGCCAGCAGCCACGGAGGGGTTGGGGGCTCCTATAATTCACCCCTCCACTTT
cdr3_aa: CASSHGGVGGSYNSPLHF

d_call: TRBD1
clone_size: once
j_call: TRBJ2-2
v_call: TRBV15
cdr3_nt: TGTGCCACCAGCCGCGACAGGGACACCGGGGAGCTGTTTTTT
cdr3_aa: CATSRDRDTGELFF

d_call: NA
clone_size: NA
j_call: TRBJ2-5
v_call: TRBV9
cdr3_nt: TGTGCCAGCAGCGCCCGGGGGGCGCTGCAAGAGACCCAGTACTTC
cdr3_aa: CASSARGALQETQYF

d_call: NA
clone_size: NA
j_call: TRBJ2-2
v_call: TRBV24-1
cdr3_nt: TGTGCCACCAGTGATTTGCGGGGAAACACCGGGGAGCTGTTTTTT
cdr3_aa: CATSDLRGNTGELFF

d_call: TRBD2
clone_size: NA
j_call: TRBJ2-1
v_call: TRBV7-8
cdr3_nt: TGTGCCAGCAGCTCTAGCGGGGGCAACACCAACAATGAGCAGTTCTTC
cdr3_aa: CASSSSGGNTNNEQFF

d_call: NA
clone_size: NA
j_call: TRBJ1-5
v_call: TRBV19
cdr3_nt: TGTGCCAGTAGTATGAGACAGTACAATCAGCCCCAGCATTTT
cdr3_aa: CASSMRQYNQPQHF

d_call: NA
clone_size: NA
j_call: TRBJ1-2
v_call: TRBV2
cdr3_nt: TGTGCCACCTATGGGGATGAGGGGGTGGAAGGCTACACCTTC
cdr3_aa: CATYGDEGVEGYTF

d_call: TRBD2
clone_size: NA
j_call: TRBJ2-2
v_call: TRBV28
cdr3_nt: TGTGCCAGCAGCCCGAATAGCGGGGGGGCGTTGACCGGGGAGCTGTTTTTT
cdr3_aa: CASSPNSGGALTGELFF

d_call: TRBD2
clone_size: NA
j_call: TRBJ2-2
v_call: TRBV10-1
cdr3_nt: TGCGCCAGCAGTGAGGCGGGGGGGACTAACACCGGGGAGCTGTTTTTT
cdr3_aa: CASSEAGGTNTGELFF

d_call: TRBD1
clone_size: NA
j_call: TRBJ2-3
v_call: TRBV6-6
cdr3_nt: TGTGCCAGCAGTAAAGGGGGAGTTAGGGGGCGAGATACGCAGTATTTT
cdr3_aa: CASSKGGVRGRDTQYF

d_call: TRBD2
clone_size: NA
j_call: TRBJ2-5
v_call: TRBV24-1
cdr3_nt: TGTGCCACCAGTGATCCCGGGACTAGCGGAACCCAGTACTTC
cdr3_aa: CATSDPGTSGTQYF

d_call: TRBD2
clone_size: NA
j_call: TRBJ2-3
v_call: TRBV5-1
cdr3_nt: TGCGCCAGCAGCTTCGGTGGGACTAGCGATACGCAGTATTTT
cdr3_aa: CASSFGGTSDTQYF

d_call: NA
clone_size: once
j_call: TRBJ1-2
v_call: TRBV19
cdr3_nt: TGTGCCAGTAGCCTACAAGGGGGTAGCTATGGCTACACCTTC
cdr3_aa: CASSLQGGSYGYTF

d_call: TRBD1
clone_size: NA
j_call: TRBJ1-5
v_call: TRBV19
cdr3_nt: TGTGCCAGTAGTATATCTCCAACAGGGGGTCCTCAGCCCCAGCATTTT
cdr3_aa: CASSISPTGGPQPQHF

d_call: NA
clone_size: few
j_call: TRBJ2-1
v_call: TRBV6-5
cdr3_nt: TGTGCCAGCAGTCGTTACAATGAGCAGTTCTTC
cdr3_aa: CASSRYNEQFF

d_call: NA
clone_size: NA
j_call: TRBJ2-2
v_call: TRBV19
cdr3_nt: TGTGCCAGTAGTATTAATAGGGGGAACACCGGGGAGCTGTTTTTT
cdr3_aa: CASSINRGNTGELFF

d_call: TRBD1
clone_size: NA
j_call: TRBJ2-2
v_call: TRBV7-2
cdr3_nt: TGTGCCAGCAGCTTAGTGGGGACAGGGGGCGCCGGGGAGCTGTTTTTT
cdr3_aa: CASSLVGTGGAGELFF

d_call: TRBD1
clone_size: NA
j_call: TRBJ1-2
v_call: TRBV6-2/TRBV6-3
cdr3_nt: TGTGCCAGCAGTTACGCGAGGCCGACAGGGGAGTATGGCTACACCTTC
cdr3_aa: CASSYARPTGEYGYTF

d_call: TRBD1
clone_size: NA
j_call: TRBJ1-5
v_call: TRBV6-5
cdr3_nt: TGTGCCAGCAAACCGGGACAGGGAAGCAATCAGCCCCAGCATTTT
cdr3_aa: CASKPGQGSNQPQHF

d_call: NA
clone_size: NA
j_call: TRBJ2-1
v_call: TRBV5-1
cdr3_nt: TGCGCCAGCAGCTTGGCGGCCACAGGGCTCACCTACAATGAGCAGTTCTTC
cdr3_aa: CASSLAATGLTYNEQFF

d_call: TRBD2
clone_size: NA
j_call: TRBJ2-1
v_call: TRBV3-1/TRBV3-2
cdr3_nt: TGTGCCAGCAGCCAACTACCTAGCGGGGGCCCGAATCACAATGAGCAGTTCTTC
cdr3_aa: CASSQLPSGGPNHNEQFF

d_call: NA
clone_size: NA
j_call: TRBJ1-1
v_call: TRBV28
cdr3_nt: TGTGCCAGCAGTCAGGGGTGGTCGATCGGAGCTTTCTTT
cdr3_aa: CASSQGWSIGAFF

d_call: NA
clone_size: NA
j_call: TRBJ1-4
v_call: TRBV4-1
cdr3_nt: TGCGCCAGCAGCCAAGATTTAGTCGGGCAGTGGACTAGCATTGGTGAAAAACTGTTTTTT
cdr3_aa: CASSQDLVGQWTSIGEKLFF

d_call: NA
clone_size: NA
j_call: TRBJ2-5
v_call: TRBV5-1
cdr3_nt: TGCGCCAGCAGAGGGGTAGGAGAGACCCAGTACTTC
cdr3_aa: CASRGVGETQYF

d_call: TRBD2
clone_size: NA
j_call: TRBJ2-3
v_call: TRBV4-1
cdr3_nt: TGCGCCAGCAGCCAAGATCCTGCGGGGGACACAGATACGCAGTATTTT
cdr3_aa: CASSQDPAGDTDTQYF

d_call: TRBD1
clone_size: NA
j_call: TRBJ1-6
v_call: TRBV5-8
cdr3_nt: TGTGCCAGCAGCCACGGGACAGGGTGGGATTCACCCCTCCACTTT
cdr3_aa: CASSHGTGWDSPLHF

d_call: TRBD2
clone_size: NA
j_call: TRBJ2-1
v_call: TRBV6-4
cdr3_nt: TGTGCCAGCAGTGACGGGCTAGGGACTAGCGGGAGTCCACACAATGAGCAGTTCTTC
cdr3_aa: CASSDGLGTSGSPHNEQFF

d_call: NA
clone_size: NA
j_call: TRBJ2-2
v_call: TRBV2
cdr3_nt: TGTGCCACCCTCCCCAAAGACCGGGTCACCGGGGAGCTGTTTTTT
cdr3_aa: CATLPKDRVTGELFF

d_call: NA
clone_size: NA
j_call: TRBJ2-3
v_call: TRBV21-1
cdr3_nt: TGTGCCAGCAGCCCGGACAGGGTTTGGACAGATACGCAGTATTTT
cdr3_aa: CASSPDRVWTDTQYF

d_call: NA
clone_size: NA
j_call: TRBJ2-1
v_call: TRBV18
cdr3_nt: TGTGCCAGCTCACTAAATGGCAGGGTCAATGAGCAGTTCTTC
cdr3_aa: CASSLNGRVNEQFF

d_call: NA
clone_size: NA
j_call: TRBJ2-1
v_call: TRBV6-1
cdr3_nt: TGTGCCAGCAGTGAGTCATGGGGTGCGGGTCAGCAGTTCTTC
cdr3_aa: CASSESWGAGQQFF

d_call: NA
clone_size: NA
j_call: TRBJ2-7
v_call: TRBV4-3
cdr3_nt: TGCGCCAGCAGCCAAGGGACTGGGCCCTACGAGCAGTACTTC
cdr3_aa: CASSQGTGPYEQYF

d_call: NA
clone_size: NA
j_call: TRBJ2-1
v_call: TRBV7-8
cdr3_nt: TGTGCCAGCAGCTTAAAGGGGCGGAATGAGCAGTTCTTC
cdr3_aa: CASSLKGRNEQFF

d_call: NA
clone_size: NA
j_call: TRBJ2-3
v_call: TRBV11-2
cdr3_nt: TGTGCCAGCAGCTTCACAGGTCGAGGGGGGGTATCTAGCACAGATACGCAGTATTTT
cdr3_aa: CASSFTGRGGVSSTDTQYF

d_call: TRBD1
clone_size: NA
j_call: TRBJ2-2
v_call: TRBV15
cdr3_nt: TGTGCCACCAGCAGGGCGGGGACAGGGCGTGCCGGGGAGCTGTTTTTT
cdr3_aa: CATSRAGTGRAGELFF

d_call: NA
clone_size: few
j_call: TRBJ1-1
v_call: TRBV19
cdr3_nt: TGTGCCAGTAGTATCCAGGGCATGAACACTGAAGCTTTCTTT
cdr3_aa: CASSIQGMNTEAFF

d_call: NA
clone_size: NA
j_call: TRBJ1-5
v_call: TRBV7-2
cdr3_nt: TGTGCCAGCAGCTTACAGACAGTAAGCAATCAGCCCCAGCATTTT
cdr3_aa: CASSLQTVSNQPQHF

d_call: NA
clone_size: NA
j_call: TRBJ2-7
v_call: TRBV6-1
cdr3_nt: TGTGCCAGCAGTGACGTCGGCAGTGGCGGCGAGCAGTACTTC
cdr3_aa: CASSDVGSGGEQYF

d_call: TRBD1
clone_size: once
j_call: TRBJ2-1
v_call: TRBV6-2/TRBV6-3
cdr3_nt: TGTGCCAGCAGTTGGGGAACCTCAGGGGGTCGAGGCAATGAGCAGTTCTTC
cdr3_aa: CASSWGTSGGRGNEQFF

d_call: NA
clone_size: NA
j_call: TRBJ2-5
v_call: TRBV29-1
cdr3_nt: TGCAGCGTTGACCCCCAGGAGACCCAGTACTTC
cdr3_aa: CSVDPQETQYF

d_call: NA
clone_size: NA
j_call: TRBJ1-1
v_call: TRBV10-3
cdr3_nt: TGTGCCATCAGTGATGGGGGGAGGGTGGACACTGAAGCTTTCTTT
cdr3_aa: CAISDGGRVDTEAFF

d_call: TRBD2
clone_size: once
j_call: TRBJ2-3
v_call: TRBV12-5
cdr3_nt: TGTGCTAGCCCCCTTAGCGGGGGTAAGAATGTCACAGATACGCAGTATTTT
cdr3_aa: CASPLSGGKNVTDTQYF

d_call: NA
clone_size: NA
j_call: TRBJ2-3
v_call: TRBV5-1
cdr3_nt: TGCGCCAGCAGCTTAGCTACAGGGTTAGTTGGGACGCAGTATTTT
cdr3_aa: CASSLATGLVGTQYF

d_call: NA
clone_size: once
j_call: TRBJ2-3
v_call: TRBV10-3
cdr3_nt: TGTGCCACTCAAGGGGCCCGCACAGATACGCAGTATTTT
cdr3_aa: CATQGARTDTQYF

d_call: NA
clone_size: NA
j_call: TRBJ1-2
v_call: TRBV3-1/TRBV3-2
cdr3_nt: TGTGCCAGCAGCCAAGATACTAGGGCAGGAAGCTATGGCTACACCTTC
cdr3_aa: CASSQDTRAGSYGYTF

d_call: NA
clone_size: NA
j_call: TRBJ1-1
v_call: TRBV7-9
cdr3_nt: TGTGCCAGCAGCCCCCAGGGGACGGGCACTGAAGCTTTCTTT
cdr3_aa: CASSPQGTGTEAFF

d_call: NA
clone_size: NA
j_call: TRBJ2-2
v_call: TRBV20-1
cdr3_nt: TGCAGTGCTAGCCGGGGCGGGGAGCTGTTTTTT
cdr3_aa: CSASRGGELFF

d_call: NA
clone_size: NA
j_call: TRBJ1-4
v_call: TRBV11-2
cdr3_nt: TGTGCCAGCAGCTTAGGGATCGGGGGGCAAAATGAAAAACTGTTTTTT
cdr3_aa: CASSLGIGGQNEKLFF

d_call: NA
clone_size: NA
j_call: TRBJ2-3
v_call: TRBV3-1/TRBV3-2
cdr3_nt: TGTGCCAGCAGCCAAGGAGGAACGGCGACAGATACGCAGTATTTT
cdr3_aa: CASSQGGTATDTQYF

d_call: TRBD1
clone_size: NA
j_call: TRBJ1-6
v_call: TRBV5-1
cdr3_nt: TGCGCCAGTCAGGGGGGACAGGTTAATTCACCCCTCCACTTT
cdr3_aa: CASQGGQVNSPLHF

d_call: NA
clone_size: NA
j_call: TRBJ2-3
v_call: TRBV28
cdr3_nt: TGTGCCAGCGGAACCACAGGTCCAGATACGCAGTATTTT
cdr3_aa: CASGTTGPDTQYF